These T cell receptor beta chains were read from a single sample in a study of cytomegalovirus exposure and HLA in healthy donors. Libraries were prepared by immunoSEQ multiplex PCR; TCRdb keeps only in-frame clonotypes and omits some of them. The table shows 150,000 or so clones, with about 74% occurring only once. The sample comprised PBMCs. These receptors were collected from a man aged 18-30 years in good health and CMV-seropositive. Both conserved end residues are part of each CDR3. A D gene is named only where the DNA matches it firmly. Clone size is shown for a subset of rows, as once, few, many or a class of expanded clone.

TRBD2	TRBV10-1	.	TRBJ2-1	CASSRTGTSGRKGPGNEQFF	TGCGCCAGCAGTAGAACCGGGACTAGCGGGAGAAAGGGCCCGGGCAATGAGCAGTTCTTC
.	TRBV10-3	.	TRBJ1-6	CASTVGSSNSPLHF	TGTGCCAGCACGGTGGGCTCGTCCAATTCACCCCTCCACTTT
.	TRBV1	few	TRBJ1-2	CTSSQDLRRVVHGYTF	TGCACCAGCAGCCAAGATCTTAGGAGGGTTGTTCATGGCTACACCTTC
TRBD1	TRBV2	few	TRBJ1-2	CASSWDRDGYTF	TGTGCCAGCAGTTGGGACAGGGATGGCTACACCTTC
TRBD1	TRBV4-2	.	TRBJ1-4	CASSHAGQGVDGEKLFF	TGTGCCAGCAGCCACGCCGGACAGGGAGTAGACGGTGAAAAACTGTTTTTT
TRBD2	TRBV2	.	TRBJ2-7	CASSERGESSYEQYF	TGTGCCAGCAGTGAGCGGGGGGAGAGCTCCTACGAGCAGTACTTC
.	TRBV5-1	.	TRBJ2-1	CASSLALLDSLGNEQFF	TGCGCCAGCAGCTTGGCCCTTCTGGACAGCCTAGGAAATGAGCAGTTCTTC
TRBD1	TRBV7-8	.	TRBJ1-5	CASSLAGQGNQPQHF	TGTGCCAGCAGCTTAGCGGGACAGGGGAATCAGCCCCAGCATTTT
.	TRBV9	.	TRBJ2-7	CASSVGGRGEQYF	TGTGCCAGCAGCGTGGGGGGTAGGGGAGAGCAGTACTTC
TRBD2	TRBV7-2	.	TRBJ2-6	CASSSGGIGANVLTF	TGTGCCAGCAGCTCCGGGGGGATTGGGGCCAACGTCCTGACTTTC
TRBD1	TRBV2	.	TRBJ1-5	CASSGQGTQPQHF	TGTGCCAGCAGTGGACAGGGTACCCAGCCCCAGCATTTT
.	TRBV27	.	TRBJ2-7	CASSSPGHDEQYF	TGTGCCAGCAGTTCCCCAGGGCACGACGAGCAGTACTTC
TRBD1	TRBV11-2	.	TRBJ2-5	CASSLGNTQGETQYF	TGTGCCAGCAGCTTAGGCAATACACAGGGGGAGACCCAGTACTTC
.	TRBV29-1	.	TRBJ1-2	CSVERSGDGYTF	TGCAGCGTTGAACGGTCAGGGGATGGCTACACCTTC
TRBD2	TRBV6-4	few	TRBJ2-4	CASLERGRGPPLAKNIQYF	TGTGCCAGCCTGGAGCGGGGACGTGGCCCTCCCTTAGCCAAAAACATTCAGTACTTC
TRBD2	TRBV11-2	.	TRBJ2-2	CASSFGLAGHGELFF	TGTGCCAGCAGCTTCGGACTAGCGGGACACGGGGAGCTGTTTTTT
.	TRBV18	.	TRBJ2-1	CASSPYRRGYNEQFF	TGTGCCAGCTCACCCTACCGGAGAGGTTACAATGAGCAGTTCTTC
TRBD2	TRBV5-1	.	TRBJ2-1	CASSLVGSGGSRDNEQFF	TGCGCCAGCAGCTTGGTTGGTAGCGGGGGCTCCAGGGACAATGAGCAGTTCTTC
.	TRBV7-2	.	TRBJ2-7	CASSLVGGGGTYEQYF	TGTGCCAGCAGCTTAGTCGGGGGTGGGGGGACCTACGAGCAGTACTTC
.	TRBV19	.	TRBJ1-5	CASKPRALGQPQHF	TGTGCCAGTAAACCCAGGGCATTAGGACAGCCCCAGCATTTT
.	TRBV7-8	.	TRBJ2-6	CASSFRGWSGANVLTF	TGTGCCAGCAGCTTCAGGGGTTGGTCCGGGGCCAACGTCCTGACTTTC
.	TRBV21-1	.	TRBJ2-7	CARQCYEQYF	TGTGCCCGACAGTGTTACGAGCAGTACTTC
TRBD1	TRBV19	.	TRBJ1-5	CASTTGAINQPQHF	TGTGCCAGTACCACAGGGGCCATCAATCAGCCCCAGCATTTT
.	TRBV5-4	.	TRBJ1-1	CASSLTIGYSKGTEAFF	TGTGCCAGCAGCTTGACAATAGGCTACTCTAAGGGGACTGAAGCTTTCTTT
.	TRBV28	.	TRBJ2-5	CASSLAPPGETQYF	TGTGCCAGCAGTTTGGCCCCCCCGGGAGAGACCCAGTACTTC
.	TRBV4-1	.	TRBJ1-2	CASSREGGTTYGYTF	TGCGCCAGCAGCCGCGAAGGCGGGACCACCTATGGCTACACCTTC
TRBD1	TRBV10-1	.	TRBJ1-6	CASGDRGYSPLHF	TGCGCCAGCGGGGACAGGGGATATTCACCCCTCCACTTT
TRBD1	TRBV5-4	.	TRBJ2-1	CASTPVQGRYNEQFF	TGTGCCAGCACCCCAGTACAGGGGCGGTACAATGAGCAGTTCTTC
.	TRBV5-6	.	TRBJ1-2	CASSFTGLGGYTF	TGTGCCAGCAGCTTTACAGGGTTGGGAGGCTACACCTTC
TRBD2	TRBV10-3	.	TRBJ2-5	CAISESTGTSGRETQYF	TGTGCCATCAGTGAGTCTACCGGGACTAGCGGGAGAGAGACCCAGTACTTC
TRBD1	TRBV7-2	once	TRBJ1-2	CASRLTGTGEWGYTF	TGTGCCAGCAGGTTAACCGGGACAGGTGAATGGGGCTACACCTTC
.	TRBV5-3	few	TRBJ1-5	CARRTPEGNQPQHF	TGTGCCAGAAGGACACCGGAGGGCAATCAGCCCCAGCATTTT
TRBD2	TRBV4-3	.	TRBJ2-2	CASSHGTSGSYVTGELFF	TGCGCCAGCAGCCACGGGACTAGCGGGAGTTACGTCACCGGGGAGCTGTTTTTT
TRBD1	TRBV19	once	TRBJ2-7	CASSLTGDYEQYF	TGTGCCAGTAGCCTGACAGGGGACTACGAGCAGTACTTC
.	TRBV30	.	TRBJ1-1	CAWSVLGGLVNTEAFF	TGTGCCTGGAGTGTACTGGGGGGGCTGGTGAACACTGAAGCTTTCTTT
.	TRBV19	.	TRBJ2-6	CATQGSWSGANVLTF	TGTGCCACCCAGGGTTCGTGGAGTGGGGCCAACGTCCTGACTTTC
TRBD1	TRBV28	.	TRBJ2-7	CASSSGTGVAYEQYF	TGTGCCAGCAGTTCCGGGACAGGGGTGGCCTACGAGCAGTACTTC
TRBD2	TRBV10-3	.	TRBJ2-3	CAIQATSANTDTQYF	TGTGCCATCCAGGCGACTAGCGCTAACACAGATACGCAGTATTTT
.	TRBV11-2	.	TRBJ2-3	CASSPQLVTDTQYF	TGTGCCAGCAGCCCACAACTAGTAACAGATACGCAGTATTTT
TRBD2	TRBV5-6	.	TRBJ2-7	CASSQGLAGDYERYF	TGTGCCAGCAGCCAGGGACTAGCGGGAGACTACGAGCGGTACTTC
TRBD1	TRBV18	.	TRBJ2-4	CASSPPQGALKNIQYF	TGTGCCAGCTCACCGCCACAGGGGGCGCTGAAAAACATTCAGTACTTC
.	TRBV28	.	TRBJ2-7	CASSVGGAEVEQYF	TGTGCCAGCTCAGTCGGTGGGGCTGAGGTCGAGCAGTACTTC
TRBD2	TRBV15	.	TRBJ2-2	CATSITGGPRELFF	TGTGCCACCAGCATCACGGGAGGGCCCCGGGAGCTGTTTTTT
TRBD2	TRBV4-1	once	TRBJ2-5	CASSQPPGLAGGNQETQYF	TGCGCCAGCAGCCAACCGCCGGGACTAGCGGGGGGTAACCAAGAGACCCAGTACTTC
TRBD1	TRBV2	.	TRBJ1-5	CASSDLGTDQPQHF	TGTGCCAGCAGTGACTTGGGGACAGATCAGCCCCAGCATTTT
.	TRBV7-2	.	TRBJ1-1	CASSPGPNTEAFF	TGTGCCAGCAGCCCAGGTCCGAACACTGAAGCTTTCTTT
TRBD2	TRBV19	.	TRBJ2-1	CASSIPREGDDYNEQFF	TGTGCCAGTAGTATTCCCCGGGAGGGGGACGATTACAATGAGCAGTTCTTC
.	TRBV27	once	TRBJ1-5	CASSPNFDQPQHF	TGTGCCAGCAGTCCGAACTTTGATCAGCCCCAGCATTTT
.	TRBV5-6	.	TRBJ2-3	CASSLSGSTDTQYF	TGTGCCAGCAGCTTGTCCGGTAGCACAGATACGCAGTATTTT
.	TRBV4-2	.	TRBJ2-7	CASSQPGLSYEQYF	TGTGCCAGCAGCCAGCCGGGACTCTCCTACGAGCAGTACTTC
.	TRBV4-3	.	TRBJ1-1	CASSQMKATDIYSDGTEAFF	TGCGCCAGCAGCCAGATGAAAGCTACTGACATTTATTCTGATGGCACTGAAGCTTTCTTT
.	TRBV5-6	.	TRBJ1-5	CASSRTPVSNQPQHF	TGTGCCAGCAGTCGGACACCCGTTAGCAATCAGCCCCAGCATTTT
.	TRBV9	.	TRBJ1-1	CASSVRKRGSGGGGGAFF	TGTGCCAGCAGCGTAAGGAAACGTGGGTCCGGGGGTGGGGGTGGGGCTTTCTTT
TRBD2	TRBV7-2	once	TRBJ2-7	CASSRKSGGSYEQYF	TGTGCCAGCAGCCGCAAAAGCGGGGGGAGCTACGAGCAGTACTTC
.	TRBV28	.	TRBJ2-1	CASSLWQGIAEQFF	TGTGCCAGCAGTTTATGGCAGGGGATAGCCGAGCAGTTCTTC